This TCR beta chain is drawn from a study of blood T cell repertoires in COVID-19. Only in-frame clones appear in the TCRdb table, and some are missing; sequencing was by immunoSEQ multiplex PCR. This sample has roughly 200,000 clones; just over 85% occur once, and the top ten carry over 4.5%. CDR3 length: 14 amino acids. The specimen was peripheral blood. The V call is TRBV21-1, the J call TRBJ1-2. TRBV21-1 is recorded as a pseudogene. This clonotype was sampled from a man older than 75 with acute or convalescent COVID-19. The CDR3 spells CASSKGPGSHGYTF. The CDR3 nucleotides read TGTGCCAGCAGCAAAGGACCGGGTTCACATGGCTACACCTTC.